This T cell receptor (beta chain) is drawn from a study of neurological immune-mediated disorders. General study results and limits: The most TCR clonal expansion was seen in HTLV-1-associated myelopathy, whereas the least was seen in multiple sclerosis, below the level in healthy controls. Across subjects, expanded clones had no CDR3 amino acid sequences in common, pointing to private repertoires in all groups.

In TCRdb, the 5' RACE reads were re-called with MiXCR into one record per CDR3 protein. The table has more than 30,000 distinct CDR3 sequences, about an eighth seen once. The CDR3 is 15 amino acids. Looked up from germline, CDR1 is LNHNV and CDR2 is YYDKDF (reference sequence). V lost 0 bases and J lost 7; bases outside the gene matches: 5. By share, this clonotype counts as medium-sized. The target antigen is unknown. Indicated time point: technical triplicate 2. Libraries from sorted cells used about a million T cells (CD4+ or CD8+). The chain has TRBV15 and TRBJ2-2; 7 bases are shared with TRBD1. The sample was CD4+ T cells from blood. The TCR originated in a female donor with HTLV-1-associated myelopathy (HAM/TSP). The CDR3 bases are TGTGCCACCAGCAGAGATAGGACAGGAGGCGGGGAGCTGTTTTTT. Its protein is CATSRDRTGGGELFF.